Described below is a single TCR beta chain sequence and its context. Other DNA sequences from this sample encode an identical CDR3 as well. The data are from a study of shared clonotypes between healthy human individuals. From germline, CDR1 is SGHDN and CDR2 FVKESK. The CDR3 is 15 residues long. V dropped 2 bases and J dropped 1; count of bases not matched to a gene: 3. The protocol was immunoSEQ multiplex PCR, while the TCRdb copy is restricted to in-frame clones and leaves out a portion. The sample contains over a million clones, 95% to 97% of which appear only once. This chain connects TRBV14 to TRBJ2-7; 9 bases map to TRBD2. What was sequenced was naive CD4+ T cells sorted from blood. Subset described: CD45RA+ positively selected. The TCR was taken from a man aged 30 to 39 in good health. The chain's CDR3 is CASSQPSGVSYEQYF. The CDR3 nucleotides are TGTGCCAGCAGCCAACCTAGCGGGGTTTCCTACGAGCAGTACTTC.